The T cell receptor beta chain described here comes from a study of cytomegalovirus exposure and HLA in healthy donors. Primers included in the PCR were 60 Vbeta and 13 Jbeta primers. Some clones are missing from TCRdb's copy, which holds only in-frame ones; the method was immunoSEQ multiplex PCR. This table holds 150,000 to 200,000 clones, approximately 80% found once. This CDR3 is built from 15 residues. V was clipped by 7 bases and J by 7 bases; unmatched bases: 8. The germline V gene encodes CDR1 MNHNS and CDR2 SASEGT. This clone was observed a handful of times. The chain couples TRBV6-1 to TRBJ2-1; 12 positions match TRBD1. The material sequenced was PBMCs. The source is a woman aged 40 to 49 in good health and CMV-seropositive. The CDR3 sequence is CASTWGGQGANEQFF. The CDR3 nucleotides are TGTGCCAGCACTTGGGGGGGACAGGGGGCAAATGAGCAGTTCTTC.